This passage covers 10 T cell receptor beta chains from one sample sequenced in a study of early T cells in non-severe SARS-CoV-2 infection. TCRdb used MiXCR to reprocess the 5' RACE reads, holding one entry per CDR3 protein. The sample lists about 89,000 distinct CDR3 sequences, roughly 15% occurring once. The source was whole blood, collected at baseline. These receptor sequences come from an adult who was a healthcare worker with PCR-confirmed SARS-CoV-2 infection or an uninfected control (not recorded which).

This clonotype was counted a few times. The chain links TRBV7-2 to TRBJ2-3; 15 bases are a match to TRBD2. The V gene end was trimmed by 5 bases and the J gene end by 7 bases; junction bases not matched to a gene: 4. Germline assignment: CDR1 SGHTA and CDR2 FQGNSA. The CDR3 runs 15 residues. The CDR3 loop reads CASSIGTSGRYTQYF. CDR3 bases: TGTGCCAGCAGCATCGGGACTAGCGGGAGGTATACGCAGTATTTT.

The chain combines TRBV2 with TRBJ2-3, with a weak D call TRBD2 (6 bases). The CDR3 length is 13 residues. Germline assignment: CDR1 SNHLY and CDR2 FYNNEI. The V gene lost 8 bases and the J gene lost 2 bases, with 11 bases spanning the gap. DNA for the CDR3: TGTGCCAGCCCGAGCGGGCTCACAGATACGCAGTATTTT. Protein: CASPSGLTDTQYF.

The genes are TRBV20-1 and TRBJ2-5; D gene unclear. Germline V gene lookup returns CDR1 DFQATT and CDR2 SNEGSKA (reference sequence). V lost 3 bases to trimming and J lost 3 bases, with 14 bases between them. There are 14 residues in the CDR3. CDR3 protein: CSASGRQKKETQYF. The CDR3, as DNA: TGCAGTGCTAGTGGTCGTCAGAAAAAAGAGACCCAGTACTTC.

This clonotype was recorded many times. The chain links TRBV28 to TRBJ2-7; D is possibly TRBD1 (6 bases). CDR3 length: 12 residues. Trimming removed 8 bases from V and 3 bases from J, with 11 bases in between. Per the germline V gene, CDR1 is MDHEN and CDR2 is SYDVKM. The CDR3 is CASVKTGYEQYF. The CDR3 nucleotides read TGTGCCAGCGTGAAGACAGGCTACGAGCAGTACTTC.

The chain combines TRBV4-3 with TRBJ2-5, with 7 bases aligning to TRBD2. Germline V gene data show CDR1 as LGHNA and CDR2 as YSLEER. Trimming took 0 bases from V and 3 from J; bases not matched to a gene: 7. The CDR3 length is 16 residues. The CDR3 spells CASSQDAPSGEETQYF. The CDR3 DNA reads as TGCGCCAGCAGCCAAGATGCGCCTAGCGGAGAAGAGACCCAGTACTTC.

This chain connects TRBV30 to TRBJ2-1; D gene uncertain. The V gene's germline CDR1 is GTSNPN and CDR2 SVGIG (reference sequence). CDR3 size: 13 residues. Trimming took 1 base from V and 8 from J, leaving 12 bases between them. This CDR3 reads CAWSAESFHEQFF. DNA of the CDR3: TGTGCCTGGAGTGCAGAAAGCTTCCATGAGCAGTTCTTC.

This clonotype was seen more than once but under ten times. The genes are TRBV7-2 and TRBJ2-7; weak D call: TRBD2 (5 bases). This CDR3 comprises 14 residues. Germline V CDR1 and CDR2: SGHTA, FQGNSA. V lost 6 bases to trimming and J lost 0 bases, with 12 bases between them. CDR3 in amino acids: CASRTGLSSYEQYF. CDR3 bases: TGTGCCAGCAGGACTGGACTCAGCTCCTACGAGCAGTACTTC.

The chain links TRBV12-3 or TRBV12-4 to TRBJ1-2, with D perhaps matching TRBD1 (6 bases). Trimming left V 4 bases short and J 4 bases short, with 10 bases between. The CDR3 has 13 amino acids. The CDR3 DNA sequence: TGTGCCAGCAGTTATGGGGGCGTCTATGGCTACACCTTC. Translation gives CASSYGGVYGYTF.

The chain is built from TRBV5-3 and TRBJ2-7, with 9 bases that match TRBD2. TRBV5-3 is an open reading frame, and its role is uncertain. CDR3 length equals 12 residues. Trimming removed 8 bases from V and 4 bases from J; junction bases left unmatched: 4. CDR3 sequence (DNA): TGTGCCAGTTCGACTAGCGGATACGAGCAGTACTTC. The encoded protein is CASSTSGYEQYF.

The V call is TRBV5-1, the J call TRBJ2-7, with D maybe TRBD2 (6 bases). The germline V and J ends were trimmed by 2 bases and 6 bases, with 12 bases remaining between them. The CDR3 totals 13 residues. Looked up from germline, CDR1 is SGHRS and CDR2 is YFSETQ. CDR3 protein: CASSFGGGAEQYF. The DNA of the CDR3 is TGCGCCAGCAGCTTCGGGGGAGGAGCCGAGCAGTACTTC.